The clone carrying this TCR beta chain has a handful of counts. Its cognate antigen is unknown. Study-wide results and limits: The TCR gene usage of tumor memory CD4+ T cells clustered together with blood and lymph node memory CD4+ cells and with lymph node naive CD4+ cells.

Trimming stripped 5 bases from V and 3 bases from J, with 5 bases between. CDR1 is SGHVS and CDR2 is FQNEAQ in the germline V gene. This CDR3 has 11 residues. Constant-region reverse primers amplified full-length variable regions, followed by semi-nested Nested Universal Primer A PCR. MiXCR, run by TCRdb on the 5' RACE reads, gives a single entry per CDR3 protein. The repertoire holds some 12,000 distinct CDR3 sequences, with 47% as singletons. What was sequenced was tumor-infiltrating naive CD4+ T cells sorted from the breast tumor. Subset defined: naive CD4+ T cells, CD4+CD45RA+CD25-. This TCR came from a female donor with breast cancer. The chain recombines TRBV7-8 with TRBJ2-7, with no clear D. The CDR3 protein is CASSTSYEQYF. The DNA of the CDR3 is TGTGCCAGCAGCACAAGCTACGAGCAGTACTTC.